The 2 T cell receptor beta chains in this list originate from one sample, sequenced in a study of identical twins. TCRdb ran MiXCR on the 5' RACE reads and lists one entry per CDR3 protein. Of 400,000 to 550,000 distinct CDR3 sequences listed, approximately 25% were seen once; the top ten hold roughly 2.8%. The same sample was also used in a study of T cells expressing NK-cell markers.

Sequences were obtained from CD4+ T cells sorted from blood. Receptors were obtained from a young woman in good health.

The chain carries TRBV21-1 and TRBJ2-5; whether TRBD1, the table's D call, matches the DNA was not checked. TRBV21-1 is reported as a pseudogene. The length of the CDR3 is 15 residues. The CDR3 loop reads CASSARTASKETQYF. In nucleotides, the CDR3 is TGTGCCAGCAGCGCTCGGACAGCCTCTAAAGAGACCCAGTACTTC.

A few counts support this clonotype. The J gene is TRBJ2-3, the V gene TRBV12-3 or TRBV12-4, with TRBD2 matching over 7 bases. CDR3 length: 16 amino acids. With 3 bases clipped from V and 4 bases from J, the junction kept 10 bases outside the gene matches. Here the CDR3 DNA reads TGTGCCAGCAGTTTTCGGCCAGCGGGGCGGGCAGATACGCAGTATTTT. The encoded protein is CASSFRPAGRADTQYF.